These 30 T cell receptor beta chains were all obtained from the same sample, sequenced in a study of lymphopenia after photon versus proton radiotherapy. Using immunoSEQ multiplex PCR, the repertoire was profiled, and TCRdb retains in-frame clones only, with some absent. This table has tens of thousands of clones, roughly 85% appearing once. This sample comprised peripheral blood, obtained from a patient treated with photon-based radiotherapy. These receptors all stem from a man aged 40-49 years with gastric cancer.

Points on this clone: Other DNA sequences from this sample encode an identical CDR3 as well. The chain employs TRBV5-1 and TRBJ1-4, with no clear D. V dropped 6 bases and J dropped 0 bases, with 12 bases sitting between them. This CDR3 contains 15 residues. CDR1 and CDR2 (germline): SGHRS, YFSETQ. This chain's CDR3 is CASTPEPATNEKLFF. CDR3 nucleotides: TGCGCCAGCACTCCAGAGCCAGCAACTAATGAAAAACTGTTTTTT.

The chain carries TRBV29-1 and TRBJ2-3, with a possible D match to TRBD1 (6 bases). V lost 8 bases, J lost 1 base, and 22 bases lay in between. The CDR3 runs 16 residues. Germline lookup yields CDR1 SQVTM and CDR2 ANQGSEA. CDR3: CSTQGVTGYGTDTQYF. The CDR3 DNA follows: TGCAGCACCCAAGGGGTCACAGGGTACGGCACAGATACGCAGTATTTT.

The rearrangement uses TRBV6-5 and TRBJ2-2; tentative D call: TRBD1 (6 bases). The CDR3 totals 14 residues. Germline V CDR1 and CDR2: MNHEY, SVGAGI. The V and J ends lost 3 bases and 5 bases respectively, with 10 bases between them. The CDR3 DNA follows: TGTGCCAGCAGTTATCACAGGGAAACCGGGGAGCTGTTTTTT. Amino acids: CASSYHRETGELFF.

This CDR3 is CASSAEGPEQFF. As DNA, the CDR3 is TGTGCCAGCAGTGCGGAGGGACCTGAGCAGTTCTTC. The chain combines TRBV6-1 with TRBJ2-1, with D possibly being TRBD2 (6 bases). Germline loops: CDR1 MNHNS, CDR2 SASEGT. V shed 4 bases and J shed 9 bases, with 10 bases lying between them. This CDR3 contains 12 residues.

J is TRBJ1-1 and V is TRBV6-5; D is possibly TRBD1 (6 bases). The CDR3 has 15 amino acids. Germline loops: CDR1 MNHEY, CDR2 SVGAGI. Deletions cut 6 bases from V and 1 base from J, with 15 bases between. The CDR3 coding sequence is TGTGCCAGCAGACCCCGGGGGGCGGAGAACACTGAAGCTTTCTTT. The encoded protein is CASRPRGAENTEAFF.

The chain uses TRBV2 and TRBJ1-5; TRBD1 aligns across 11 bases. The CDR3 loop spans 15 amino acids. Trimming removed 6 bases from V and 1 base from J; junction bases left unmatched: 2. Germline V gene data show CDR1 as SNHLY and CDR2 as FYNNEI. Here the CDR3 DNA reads TGTGCCAGCAGCCGGGACAGGGGGAGCAATCAGCCCCAGCATTTT. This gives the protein CASSRDRGSNQPQHF.

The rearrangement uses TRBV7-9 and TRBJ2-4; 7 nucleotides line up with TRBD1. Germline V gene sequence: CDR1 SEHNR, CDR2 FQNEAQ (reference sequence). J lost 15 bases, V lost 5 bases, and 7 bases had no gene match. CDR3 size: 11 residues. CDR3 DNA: TGTGCCAGCAGCCACCTGAGGGGGCCGTACTTC. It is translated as CASSHLRGPYF. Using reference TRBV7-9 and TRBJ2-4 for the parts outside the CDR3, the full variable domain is DTGVSQNPRHKITKRGQNVTFRCDPISEHNRLYWYRQTLGQGPEFLTYFQNEAQLEKSRLLSDRFSAERPKGSFSTLEIQRTEQGDSAMYLCASSHLRGPYFGAGTRLSVL.

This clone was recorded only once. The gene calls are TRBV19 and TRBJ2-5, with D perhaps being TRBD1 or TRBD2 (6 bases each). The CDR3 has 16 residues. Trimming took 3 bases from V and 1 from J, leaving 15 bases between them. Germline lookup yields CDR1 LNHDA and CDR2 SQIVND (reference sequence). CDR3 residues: CASSMGGAAGQETQYF. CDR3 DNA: TGTGCCAGTAGTATGGGGGGCGCCGCCGGCCAAGAGACCCAGTACTTC.

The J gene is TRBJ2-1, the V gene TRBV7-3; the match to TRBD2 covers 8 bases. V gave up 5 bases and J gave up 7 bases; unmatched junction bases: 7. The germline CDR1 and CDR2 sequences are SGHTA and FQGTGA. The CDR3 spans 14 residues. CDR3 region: CASSPPGGVNEQFF. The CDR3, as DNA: TGTGCCAGCAGCCCCCCCGGGGGGGTGAATGAGCAGTTCTTC.

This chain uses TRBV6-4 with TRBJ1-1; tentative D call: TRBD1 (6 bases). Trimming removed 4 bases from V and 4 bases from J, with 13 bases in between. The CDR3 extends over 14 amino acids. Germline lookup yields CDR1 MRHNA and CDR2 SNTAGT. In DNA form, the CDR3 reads TGTGCCAGCAGTGCCGGGACACAGAGCACTGAAGCTTTCTTT. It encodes CASSAGTQSTEAFF.

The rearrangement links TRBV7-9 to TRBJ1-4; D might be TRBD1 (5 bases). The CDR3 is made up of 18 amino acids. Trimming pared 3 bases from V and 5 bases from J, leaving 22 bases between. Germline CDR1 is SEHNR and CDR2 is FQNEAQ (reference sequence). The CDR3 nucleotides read TGTGCCAGCAGCTTGGGTCTAGGGACGGCGAAGGAGAATGAAAAACTGTTTTTT. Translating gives CASSLGLGTAKENEKLFF.

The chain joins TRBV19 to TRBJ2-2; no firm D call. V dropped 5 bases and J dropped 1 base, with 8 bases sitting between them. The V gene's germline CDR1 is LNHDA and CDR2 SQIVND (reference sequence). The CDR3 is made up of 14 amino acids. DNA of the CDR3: TGTGCCAGTAGTTCGGCAGGGAACACCGGGGAGCTGTTTTTT. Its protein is CASSSAGNTGELFF.

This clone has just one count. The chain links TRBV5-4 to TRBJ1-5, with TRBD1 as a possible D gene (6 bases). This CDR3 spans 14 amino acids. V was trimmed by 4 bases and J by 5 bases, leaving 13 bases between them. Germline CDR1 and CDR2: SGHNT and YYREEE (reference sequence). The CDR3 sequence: CASSRDGGHQPQHF. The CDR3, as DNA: TGTGCCAGCAGCCGGGACGGGGGCCATCAGCCCCAGCATTTT. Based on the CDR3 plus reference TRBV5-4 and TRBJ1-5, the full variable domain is ETGVTQSPTHLIKTRGQQVTLRCSSQSGHNTVSWYQQALGQGPQFIFQYYREEENGRGNFPPRFSGLQFPNYSSELNVNALELDDSALYLCASSRDGGHQPQHFGDGTRLSIL.

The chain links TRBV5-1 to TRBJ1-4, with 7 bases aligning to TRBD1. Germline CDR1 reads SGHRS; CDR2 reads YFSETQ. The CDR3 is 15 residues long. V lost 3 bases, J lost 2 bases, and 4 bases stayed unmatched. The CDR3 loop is CASSYGQATNEKLFF. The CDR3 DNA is TGCGCCAGCAGCTACGGACAGGCGACTAATGAAAAACTGTTTTTT.

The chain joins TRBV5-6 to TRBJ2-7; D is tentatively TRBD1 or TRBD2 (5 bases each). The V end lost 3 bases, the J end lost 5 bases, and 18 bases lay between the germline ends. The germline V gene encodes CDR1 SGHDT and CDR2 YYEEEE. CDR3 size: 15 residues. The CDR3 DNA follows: TGTGCCAGCAGCTCCCCGGGGCGGTTGGGACACGAGCAGTACTTC. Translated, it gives CASSSPGRLGHEQYF.

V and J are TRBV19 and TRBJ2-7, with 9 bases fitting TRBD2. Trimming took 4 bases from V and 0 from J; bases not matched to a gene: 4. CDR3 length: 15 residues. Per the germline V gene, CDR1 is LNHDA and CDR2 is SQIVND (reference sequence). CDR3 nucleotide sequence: TGTGCCAGTAGTAGTCCTAGCGGGGACTCCTACGAGCAGTACTTC. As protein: CASSSPSGDSYEQYF.

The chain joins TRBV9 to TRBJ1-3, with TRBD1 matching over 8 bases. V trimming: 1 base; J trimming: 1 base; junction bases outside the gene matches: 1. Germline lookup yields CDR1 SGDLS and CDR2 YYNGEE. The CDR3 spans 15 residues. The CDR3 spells CASSVQGASGNTIYF. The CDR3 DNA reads TGTGCCAGCAGCGTACAGGGGGCGTCTGGAAACACCATATATTTT.

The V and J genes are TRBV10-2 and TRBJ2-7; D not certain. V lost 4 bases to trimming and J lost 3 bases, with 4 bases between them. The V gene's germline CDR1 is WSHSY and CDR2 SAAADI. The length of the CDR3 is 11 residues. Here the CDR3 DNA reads TGCGCCAGCAGTGCCGTCTACGAGCAGTACTTC. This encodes CASSAVYEQYF.

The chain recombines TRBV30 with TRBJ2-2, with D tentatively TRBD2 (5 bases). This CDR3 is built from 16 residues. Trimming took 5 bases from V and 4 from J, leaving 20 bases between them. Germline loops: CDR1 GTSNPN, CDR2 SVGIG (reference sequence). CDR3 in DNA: TGTGCCTGGGCCAAGAAGACACCACGGGGCACCGGGGAGCTGTTTTTT. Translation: CAWAKKTPRGTGELFF. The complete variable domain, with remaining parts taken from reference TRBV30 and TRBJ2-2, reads SQTIHQWPATLVQPVGSPLSLECTVEGTSNPNLYWYRQAAGRGLQLLFYSVGIGQISSEVPQNLSASRPQDRQFILSSKKLLLSDSGFYLCAWAKKTPRGTGELFFGEGSRLTVL.

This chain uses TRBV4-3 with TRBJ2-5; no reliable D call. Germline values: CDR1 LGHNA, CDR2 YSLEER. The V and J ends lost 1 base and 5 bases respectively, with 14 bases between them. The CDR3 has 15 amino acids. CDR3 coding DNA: TGCGCCAGCAGCCAAGTTTACGGGTCGGCGGAGACCCAGTACTTC. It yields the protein CASSQVYGSAETQYF.

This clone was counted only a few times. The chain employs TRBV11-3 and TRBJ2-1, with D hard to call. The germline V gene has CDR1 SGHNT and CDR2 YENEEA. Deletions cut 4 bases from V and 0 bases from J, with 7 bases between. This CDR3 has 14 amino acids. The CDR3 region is CASSSRSSYNEQFF. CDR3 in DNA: TGTGCCAGCAGCTCCCGGAGCTCCTACAATGAGCAGTTCTTC. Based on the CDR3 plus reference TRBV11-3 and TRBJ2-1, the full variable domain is EAGVVQSPRYKIIEKKQPVAFWCNPISGHNTLYWYLQNLGQGPELLIRYENEEAVDDSQLPKDRFSAERLKGVDSTLKIQPAELGDSAVYLCASSSRSSYNEQFFGPGTRLTVL.

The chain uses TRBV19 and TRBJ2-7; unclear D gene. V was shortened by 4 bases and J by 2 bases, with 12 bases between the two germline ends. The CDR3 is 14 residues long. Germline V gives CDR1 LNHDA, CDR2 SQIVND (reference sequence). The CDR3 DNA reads TGTGCCAGTAGTACGTCCAGGCGTACCTACGAGCAGTACTTC. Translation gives CASSTSRRTYEQYF.

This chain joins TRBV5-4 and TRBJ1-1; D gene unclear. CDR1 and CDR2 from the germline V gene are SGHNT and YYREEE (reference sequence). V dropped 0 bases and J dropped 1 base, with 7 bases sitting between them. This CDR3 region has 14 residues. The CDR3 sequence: CASSLDQRNTEAFF. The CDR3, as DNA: TGTGCCAGCAGCTTGGACCAGAGGAACACTGAAGCTTTCTTT. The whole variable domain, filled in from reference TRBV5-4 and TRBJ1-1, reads ETGVTQSPTHLIKTRGQQVTLRCSSQSGHNTVSWYQQALGQGPQFIFQYYREEENGRGNFPPRFSGLQFPNYSSELNVNALELDDSALYLCASSLDQRNTEAFFGQGTRLTVV.

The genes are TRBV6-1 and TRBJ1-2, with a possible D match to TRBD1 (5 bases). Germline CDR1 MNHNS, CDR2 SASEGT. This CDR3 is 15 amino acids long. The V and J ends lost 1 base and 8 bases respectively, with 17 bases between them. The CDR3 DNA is TGTGCCAGCAGTGAAGGCGCAGGGTTAGTACTGGGCTACACCTTC. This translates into CASSEGAGLVLGYTF.

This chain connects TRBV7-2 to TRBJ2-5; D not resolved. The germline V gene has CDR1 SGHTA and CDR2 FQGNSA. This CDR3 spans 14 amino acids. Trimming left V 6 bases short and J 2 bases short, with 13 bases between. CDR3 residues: CASSPTWDQETQYF. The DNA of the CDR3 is TGTGCCAGCAGTCCCACCTGGGATCAAGAGACCCAGTACTTC.

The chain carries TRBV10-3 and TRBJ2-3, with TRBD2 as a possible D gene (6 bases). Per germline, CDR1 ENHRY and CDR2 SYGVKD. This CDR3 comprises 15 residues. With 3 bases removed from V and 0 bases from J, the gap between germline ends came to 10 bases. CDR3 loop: CAISDEGTSTDTQYF. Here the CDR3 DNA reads TGTGCCATCAGTGACGAGGGGACTAGCACAGATACGCAGTATTTT.

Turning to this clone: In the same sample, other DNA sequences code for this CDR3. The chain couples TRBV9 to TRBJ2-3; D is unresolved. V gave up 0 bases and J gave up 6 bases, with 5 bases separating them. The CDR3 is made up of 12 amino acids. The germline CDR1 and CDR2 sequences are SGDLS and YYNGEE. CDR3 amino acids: CASSVGGDTQYF. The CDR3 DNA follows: TGTGCCAGCAGCGTAGGAGGTGATACGCAGTATTTT.

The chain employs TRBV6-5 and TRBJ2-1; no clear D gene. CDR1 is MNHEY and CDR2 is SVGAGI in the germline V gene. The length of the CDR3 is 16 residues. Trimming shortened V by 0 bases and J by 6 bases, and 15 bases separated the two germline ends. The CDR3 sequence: CASSYSEGWAPNEQFF. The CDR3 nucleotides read TGTGCCAGCAGTTACTCAGAAGGGTGGGCCCCCAATGAGCAGTTCTTC.

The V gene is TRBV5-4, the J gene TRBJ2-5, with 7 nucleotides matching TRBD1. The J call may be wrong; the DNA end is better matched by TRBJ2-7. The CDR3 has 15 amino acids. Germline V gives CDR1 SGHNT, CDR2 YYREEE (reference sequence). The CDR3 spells CASSVGQQISYEQYF. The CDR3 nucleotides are TGTGCCAGCAGCGTGGGACAGCAGATCTCCTACGAGCAGTACTTC.

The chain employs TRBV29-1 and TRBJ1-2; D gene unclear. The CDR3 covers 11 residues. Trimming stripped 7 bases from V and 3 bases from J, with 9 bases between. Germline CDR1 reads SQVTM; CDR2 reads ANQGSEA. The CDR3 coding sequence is TGCAGCGCCTCAGAATACTATGGCTACACCTTC. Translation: CSASEYYGYTF.